The 9 T cell receptor beta chains below all came from one sample that was sequenced in a study of OX40 agonist ivuxolimab in advanced cancers. The method was immunoSEQ multiplex PCR; TCRdb's version includes in-frame clones alone and lacks a portion of them. There are some 65,000 clones in the sample; 75% to 90% occur only once, and around 13% lies in the top ten. This specimen was CD4+ or CD8+ T cells sorted from blood, taken in a trial of the OX40 agonist ivuxolimab. These TCRs come from an adult with an advanced solid tumor such as melanoma, head and neck, liver or kidney cancer.

The rearrangement joins TRBV7-9 to TRBJ2-5; the match to TRBD2 covers 8 bases. The germline CDR1 and CDR2 sequences are SEHNR and FQNEAQ (reference sequence). Trimming took 5 bases from V and 5 from J; bases not matched to a gene: 13. The CDR3 is made up of 16 amino acids. The CDR3 sequence: CASSDGGRQGGETQYF. The CDR3 nucleotides are TGTGCCAGCAGCGACGGCGGGAGGCAGGGCGGGGAGACCCAGTACTTC.

The chain combines TRBV11-2 with TRBJ2-3; 7 bases align to TRBD2. Per germline, CDR1 SGHAT and CDR2 FQNNGV. The CDR3 is made up of 15 amino acids. Trimming removed 5 bases from V and 0 bases from J; junction bases left unmatched: 5. Here the CDR3 DNA reads TGTGCCAGCAGCCTATGGACTAGTAGCACAGATACGCAGTATTTT. It is translated as CASSLWTSSTDTQYF.

The chain employs TRBV4-1 and TRBJ2-3; 7 nucleotides match TRBD2. The trim removed 4 bases at V and 0 bases at J, leaving 4 bases unmatched. Germline V lookup: CDR1 MGHRA, CDR2 YSYEKL. This CDR3 has 15 amino acids. The CDR3 DNA reads TGCGCCAGCAGCCTACTAGCGCCAAGCACAGATACGCAGTATTTT. As protein: CASSLLAPSTDTQYF.

The chain joins TRBV4-2 to TRBJ2-7, with D tentatively TRBD1 or TRBD2 (7 bases each). Trimming left V 0 bases short and J 4 bases short, with 16 bases between. The CDR3 has 16 amino acids. Germline V gives CDR1 LGHNA, CDR2 YNFKEQ. Written as DNA, the CDR3 is TGTGCCAGCAGCCAAGACTTGGCCAGGGGGGGGTACGAGCAGTACTTC. The encoded protein is CASSQDLARGGYEQYF.

J is TRBJ2-5 and V is TRBV6-5; TRBD2 might be the D (5 bases). The germline CDR1 and CDR2 sequences are MNHEY and SVGAGI. This CDR3 is 13 amino acids long. V shed 3 bases and J shed 7 bases, with 12 bases lying between them. CDR3 loop: CASSYLGAGTQYF. The CDR3 DNA follows: TGTGCCAGCAGTTATTTGGGCGCGGGGACCCAGTACTTC.

The gene calls are TRBV2 and TRBJ2-2; TRBD1 agrees at 9 bases. This CDR3 spans 14 amino acids. V lost 7 bases, J lost 4 bases, and 4 bases stayed unmatched. The germline gives CDR1 SNHLY, CDR2 FYNNEI. The CDR3 region is CASTGQGSTGELFF. In DNA, the CDR3 is TGTGCCAGCACCGGACAGGGGTCCACCGGGGAGCTGTTTTTT.

The genes are TRBV7-9 and TRBJ1-4, with 11 bases matching TRBD1. Germline CDR1 SEHNR, CDR2 FQNEAQ (reference sequence). The CDR3 is made up of 16 amino acids. V trimming: 3 bases; J trimming: 2 bases; junction bases outside the gene matches: 2. For the CDR3, the DNA is TGTGCCAGCAGCTTGGACAGGGGGCACACTAATGAAAAACTGTTTTTT. This translates into CASSLDRGHTNEKLFF.

The rearrangement links TRBV30 to TRBJ1-1, with 8 bases matching TRBD1. CDR3 length equals 12 residues. From germline, CDR1 is GTSNPN and CDR2 SVGIG (reference sequence). The ends lost 8 bases at V and 5 bases at J; junction bases unmatched: 7. Here the CDR3 DNA reads TGTGCCACCCCGACAGGGGAGACTGAAGCTTTCTTT. Translating it yields CATPTGETEAFF.

The gene calls are TRBV27 and TRBJ1-6; maybe TRBD1 (5 bases). CDR1 and CDR2 from the germline V gene are MNHEY and SMNVEV (reference sequence). Trimming shortened V by 4 bases and J by 6 bases, and 16 bases separated the two germline ends. The CDR3 runs 16 residues. CDR3 sequence (DNA): TGTGCCAGCAGTTCGGGGTGGGGGGGGGTTAATTCACCCCTCCACTTT. The encoded protein is CASSSGWGGVNSPLHF.